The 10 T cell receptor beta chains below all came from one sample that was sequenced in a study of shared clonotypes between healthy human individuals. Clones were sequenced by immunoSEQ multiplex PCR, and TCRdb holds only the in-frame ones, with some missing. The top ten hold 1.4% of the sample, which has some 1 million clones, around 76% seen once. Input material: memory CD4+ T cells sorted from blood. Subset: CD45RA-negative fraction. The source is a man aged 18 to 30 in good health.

This CDR3 is CASNGTGGVNEQFF. In DNA form, the CDR3 reads TGCGCCAGCAACGGGACAGGGGGTGTCAATGAGCAGTTCTTC. This sequence joins TRBV5-1 and TRBJ2-1; the match to TRBD1 covers 11 bases. Germline trimming cut 6 bases from V and 6 bases from J; bases unmatched to any gene: 5. CDR1 is SGHRS and CDR2 is YFSETQ in the germline V gene. The CDR3 consists of 14 residues.

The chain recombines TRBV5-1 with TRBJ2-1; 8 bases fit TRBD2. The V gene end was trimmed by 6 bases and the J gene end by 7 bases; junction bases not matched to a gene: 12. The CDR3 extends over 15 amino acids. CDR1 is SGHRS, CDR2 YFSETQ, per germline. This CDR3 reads CASTISGNPGNEQFF. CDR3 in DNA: TGCGCCAGCACCATTAGCGGGAATCCGGGAAATGAGCAGTTCTTC.

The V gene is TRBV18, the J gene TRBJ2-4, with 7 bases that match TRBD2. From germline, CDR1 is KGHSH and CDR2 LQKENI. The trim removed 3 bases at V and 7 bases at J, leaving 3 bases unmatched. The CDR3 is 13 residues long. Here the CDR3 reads CASSPLGGNIQYF. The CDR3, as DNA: TGTGCCAGCTCACCTTTGGGAGGGAACATTCAGTACTTC.

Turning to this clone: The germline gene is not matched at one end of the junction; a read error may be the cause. CDR3 sequence (DNA): TGTGCCAGCAGCCTAGCACGTAGCGCGGCCACCGGGGAGCTGTTTTTT. Translation: CASSLARSAATGELFF. The chain links TRBV7-6 to TRBJ2-2, with a weak D call TRBD2 (5 bases). The CDR3 contains 16 residues. The germline CDR1 and CDR2 sequences are SGHVS and FNYEAQ.

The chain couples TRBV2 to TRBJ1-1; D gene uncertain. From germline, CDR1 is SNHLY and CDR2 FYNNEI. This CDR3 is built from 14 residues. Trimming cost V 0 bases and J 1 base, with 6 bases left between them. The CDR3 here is CASSEAVGNTEAFF. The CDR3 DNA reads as TGTGCCAGCAGTGAAGCCGTCGGGAACACTGAAGCTTTCTTT.

The chain's CDR3 is CASSRWRQSQETQYF. CDR3 bases: TGCGCCAGCAGCCGTTGGAGACAGAGTCAAGAGACCCAGTACTTC. V is TRBV5-1 and J is TRBJ2-5; tentative D call: TRBD1 (5 bases). V gave up 4 bases and J gave up 2 bases, with 15 bases separating them. This CDR3 has 15 amino acids. CDR1 and CDR2 (germline): SGHRS, YFSETQ.

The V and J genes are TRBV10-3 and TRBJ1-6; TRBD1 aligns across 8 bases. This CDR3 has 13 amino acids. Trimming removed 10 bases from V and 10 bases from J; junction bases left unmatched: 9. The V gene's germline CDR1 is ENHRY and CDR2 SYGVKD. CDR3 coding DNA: TGTGCCACCCAGACAGGGGTCGTCTCACCCCTCCACTTT. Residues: CATQTGVVSPLHF.

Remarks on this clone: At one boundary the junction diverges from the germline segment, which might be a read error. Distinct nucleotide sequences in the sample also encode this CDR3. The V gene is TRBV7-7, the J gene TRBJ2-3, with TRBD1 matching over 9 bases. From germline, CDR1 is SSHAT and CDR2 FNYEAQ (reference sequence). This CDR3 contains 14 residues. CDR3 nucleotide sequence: TGTGCTAGCAGCTTGGGACAGGGAGCAGATACGCAGTATTTT. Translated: CASSLGQGADTQYF.

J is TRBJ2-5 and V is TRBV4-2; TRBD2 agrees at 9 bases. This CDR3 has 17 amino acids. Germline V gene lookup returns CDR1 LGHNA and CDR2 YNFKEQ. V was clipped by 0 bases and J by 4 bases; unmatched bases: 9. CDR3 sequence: CASSQDPQRGAGETQYF. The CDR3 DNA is TGTGCCAGCAGCCAAGATCCCCAGCGGGGGGCTGGAGAGACCCAGTACTTC.

The DNA of the CDR3 is TGTGCCAGCAGTATCCCGGGACAGGCCCCCGCTGAAGCTTTCTTT. It is translated as CASSIPGQAPAEAFF. The V gene is TRBV2, the J gene TRBJ1-1; 8 positions match TRBD1. J gave up 6 bases and V 5 bases, and 11 bases lay outside the gene matches. This CDR3 has 15 residues. Germline V gives CDR1 SNHLY, CDR2 FYNNEI.